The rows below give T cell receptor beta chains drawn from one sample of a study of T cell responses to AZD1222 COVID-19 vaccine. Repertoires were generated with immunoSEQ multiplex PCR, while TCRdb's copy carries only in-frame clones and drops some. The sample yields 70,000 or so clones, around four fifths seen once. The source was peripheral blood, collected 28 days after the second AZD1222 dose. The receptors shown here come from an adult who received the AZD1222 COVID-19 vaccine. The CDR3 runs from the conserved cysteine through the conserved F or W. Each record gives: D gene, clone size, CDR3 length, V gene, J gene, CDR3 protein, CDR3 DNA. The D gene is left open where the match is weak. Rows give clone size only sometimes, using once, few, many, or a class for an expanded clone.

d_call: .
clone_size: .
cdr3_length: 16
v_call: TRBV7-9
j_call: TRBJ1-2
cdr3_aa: CASSSGGVTVLYGYTF
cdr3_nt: TGTGCCAGCAGCTCCGGGGGAGTGACGGTTCTCTATGGCTACACCTTC

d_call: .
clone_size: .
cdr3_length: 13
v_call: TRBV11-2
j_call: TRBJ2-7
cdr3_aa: CASSLVSEPEQYF
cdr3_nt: TGTGCCAGCAGCTTAGTATCCGAGCCCGAGCAGTACTTC

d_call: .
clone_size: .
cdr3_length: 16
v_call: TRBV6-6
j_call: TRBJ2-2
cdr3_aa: CASSYRGPPNTGELFF
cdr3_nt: TGTGCCAGCAGTTACAGGGGACCCCCGAACACCGGGGAGCTGTTTTTT

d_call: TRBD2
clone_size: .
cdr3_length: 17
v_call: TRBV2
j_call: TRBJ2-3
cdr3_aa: CASGPAGGPTLTDTQYF
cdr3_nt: TGTGCCAGCGGCCCAGCGGGGGGGCCAACCCTCACAGATACGCAGTATTTT

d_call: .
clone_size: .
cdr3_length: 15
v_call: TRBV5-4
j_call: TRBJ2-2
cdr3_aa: CASSGYRLGTGELFF
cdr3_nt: TGTGCCAGCAGCGGCTACCGACTCGGCACCGGGGAGCTGTTTTTT

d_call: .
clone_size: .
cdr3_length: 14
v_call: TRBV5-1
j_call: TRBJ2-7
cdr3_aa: CASSLAPGVYEQYF
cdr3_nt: TGCGCCAGCAGCTTGGCCCCGGGAGTGTACGAGCAGTACTTC

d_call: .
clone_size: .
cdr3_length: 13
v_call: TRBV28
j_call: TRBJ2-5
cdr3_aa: CASSLWAGETQYF
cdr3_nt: TGTGCCAGCAGTTTATGGGCAGGAGAGACCCAGTACTTC

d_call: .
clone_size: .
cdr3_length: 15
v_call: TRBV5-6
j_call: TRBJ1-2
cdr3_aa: CASSLEGRGFYGYTF
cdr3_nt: TGTGCCAGCAGCTTGGAAGGCAGGGGTTTCTATGGCTACACCTTC

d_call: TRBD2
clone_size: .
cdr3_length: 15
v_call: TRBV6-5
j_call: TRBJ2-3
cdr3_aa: CASSRTSESTDTQYF
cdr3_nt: TGTGCCAGCAGCAGGACTAGCGAGAGCACAGATACGCAGTATTTT

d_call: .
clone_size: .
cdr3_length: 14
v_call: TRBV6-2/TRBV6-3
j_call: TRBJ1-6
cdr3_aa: CASSETGFESPLHF
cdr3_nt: TGTGCCAGCAGCGAAACAGGGTTTGAGTCACCCCTCCACTTT

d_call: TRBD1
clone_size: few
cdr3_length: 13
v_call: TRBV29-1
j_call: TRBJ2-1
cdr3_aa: CSLRGQSYNEQFF
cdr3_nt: TGCAGCTTGAGGGGACAGAGTTACAATGAGCAGTTCTTC

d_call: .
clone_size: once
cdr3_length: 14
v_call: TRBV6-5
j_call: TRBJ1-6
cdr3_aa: CASSYSSDNSPLHF
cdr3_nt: TGTGCCAGCAGTTACTCGTCCGATAATTCACCCCTCCACTTT

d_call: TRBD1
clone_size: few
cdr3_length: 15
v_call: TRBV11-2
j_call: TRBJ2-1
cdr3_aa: CASSLGPGQAGEQFF
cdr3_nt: TGTGCCAGCAGCTTAGGCCCTGGACAGGCGGGTGAGCAGTTCTTC

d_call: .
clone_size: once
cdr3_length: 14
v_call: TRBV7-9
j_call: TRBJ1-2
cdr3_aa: CASSRSDSHGGYTF
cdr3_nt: TGTGCCAGCAGCCGGTCGGACAGCCACGGTGGCTACACCTTC

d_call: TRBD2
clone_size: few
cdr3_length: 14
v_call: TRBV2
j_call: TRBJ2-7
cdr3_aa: CASSRLAGDHEQYF
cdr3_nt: TGTGCCAGCAGTCGTCTAGCGGGAGACCACGAGCAGTACTTC

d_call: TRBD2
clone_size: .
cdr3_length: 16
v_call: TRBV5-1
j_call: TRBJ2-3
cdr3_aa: CASSFGSGGFTDTQYF
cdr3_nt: TGCGCCAGCAGCTTTGGCAGCGGGGGGTTCACAGATACGCAGTATTTT

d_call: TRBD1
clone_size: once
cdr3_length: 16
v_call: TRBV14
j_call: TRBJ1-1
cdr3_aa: CASSPTGGGSYTEAFF
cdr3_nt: TGTGCCAGCAGCCCGACAGGGGGCGGTTCGTACACTGAAGCTTTCTTT

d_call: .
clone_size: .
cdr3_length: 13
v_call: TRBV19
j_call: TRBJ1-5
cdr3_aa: CASSIGGNQPQHF
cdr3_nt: TGTGCCAGTAGTATTGGGGGGAATCAGCCCCAGCATTTT

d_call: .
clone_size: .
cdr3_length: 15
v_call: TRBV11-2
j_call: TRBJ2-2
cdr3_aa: CASSRGTPGTGELFF
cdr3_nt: TGTGCCAGCAGCCGAGGGACGCCTGGCACCGGGGAGCTGTTTTTT

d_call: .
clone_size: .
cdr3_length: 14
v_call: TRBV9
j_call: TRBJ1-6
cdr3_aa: CASSVAGKGSPLHF
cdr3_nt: TGTGCCAGCAGCGTGGCTGGGAAGGGTTCACCCCTCCACTTT

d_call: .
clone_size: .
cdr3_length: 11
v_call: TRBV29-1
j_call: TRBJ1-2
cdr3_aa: CSVGTNYGYTF
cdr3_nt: TGCAGCGTTGGAACTAACTATGGCTACACCTTC